This TCR beta chain was identified in a study of CD4 and CD8 cells across lung adenocarcinoma regions. TCRdb analysed the PCR reads with MiXCR anew, one entry per CDR3 protein. Of 5,000 to 8,000 distinct CDR3 sequences detected, about 51% appear once; the ten largest clones hold about 19%. Germline CDR1 DFQATT, CDR2 SNEGSKA (reference sequence). CDR3 length: 15 amino acids. Trimming stripped 2 bases from V and 8 bases from J, with 19 bases between. Localized lung adenocarcinoma, a non-small cell lung cancer, affected the donors. This clonotype has just a few counts. Specimen: CD8+ T cells from the center of a lung tumor. The chain has TRBV20-1 and TRBJ2-1; D gene ambiguous. This sequence originates from a female donor with lung adenocarcinoma. The CD4 and CD8 labels of this study may be unreliable. The chain's CDR3 is CSARYQVRFMHEQFF. The CDR3 bases are TGCAGTGCTAGATATCAGGTCCGTTTTATGCATGAGCAGTTCTTC.